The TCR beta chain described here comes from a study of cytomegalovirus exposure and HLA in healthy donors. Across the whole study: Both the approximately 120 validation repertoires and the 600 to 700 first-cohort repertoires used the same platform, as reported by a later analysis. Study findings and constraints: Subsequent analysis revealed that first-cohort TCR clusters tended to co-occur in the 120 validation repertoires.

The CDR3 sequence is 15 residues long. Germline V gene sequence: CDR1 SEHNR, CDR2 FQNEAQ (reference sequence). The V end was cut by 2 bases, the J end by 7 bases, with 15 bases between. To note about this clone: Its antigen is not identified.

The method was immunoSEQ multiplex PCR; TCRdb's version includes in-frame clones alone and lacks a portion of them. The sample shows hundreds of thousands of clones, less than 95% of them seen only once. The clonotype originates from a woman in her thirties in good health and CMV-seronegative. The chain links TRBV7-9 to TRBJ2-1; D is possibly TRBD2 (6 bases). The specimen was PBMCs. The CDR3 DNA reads TGTGCCAGCAGCTTACAAGGCGGGGTGCGGAATGAGCAGTTCTTC. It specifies CASSLQGGVRNEQFF.